Below, one TCR beta chain is given with its context. This clone's antigen is unknown. Per-nucleotide qualities are absent, and no much larger clonotype sits a single base away. The data stem from a study of cytomegalovirus exposure and HLA in healthy donors (dated by TCRdb to 2016 to 2017). In the study overall: According to an earlier analysis of 550 to 750 of the donors, about 179 million T cells yielded approximately 120 million unique TCR beta sequences and about 280 Gb of sequence data. In a later genetic analysis, genome-wide SNP genotypes for about 55% of the roughly 700 donors were used, and that subset was treated as a discovery cohort. An early release covering about 600 HLA-typed donors comprised approximately 300 gigabases of sequencing data and around 86 million unique TCR sequences. Five DR-DQ haplotypes were handled as single units for association and clustering, since linkage in the cohort was strong. HLA typing included class I and class II loci at four-digit resolution. Besides the first cohort of some 670 subjects, a separate validation cohort made up of over a hundred different subjects was used. Using immunosequencing, the study profiled T cell repertoires from fewer than 700 subjects and related those repertoires to cytomegalovirus serostatus. All discovery cohort repertoires had been generated using a single sequencing platform. Alongside the repertoire data, information on donor age, sex, ethnicity and CMV serostatus was compiled. The study was designed to test whether signatures of past pathogen exposure could be identified by cataloging public T cell receptors. On average, roughly 250,000 unique TCR beta nucleotide sequences were sequenced per donor among several hundred genotyped donors of the cohort, with roughly 18% of those sequences being non-productive. The genetic ancestry cluster associated with self-reported Caucasian donors included approximately 85% of the roughly 360 genotyped donors. Rather than drawing on any new phenotypic data, the later analysis identified candidate immune exposures from TCR beta sequences and the way those sequences occurred across donors. An earlier analysis of about 620 of the donors applied high-throughput TCR beta sequencing to assess whether each TCR beta V gene segment acted as functional or pseudogenic. The number of typed donors differed by locus: 629-630 for A, B, C, DRB1 and DQB1; 500 to 550 for DQA1; about 600 for DPA1; and 450 to 480 for DPB1. High-throughput TCR immunosequencing, statistical association of individual TCRs with disease status, and machine learning were combined to predict cytomegalovirus infection status. A later analysis re-analyzed previously published TCR beta repertoires from 550 to 700 donors and added high-resolution HLA genotyping to study TCR occurrence patterns. On the study overall, not on this receptor specifically: A later analysis found that HLA-associated TCR beta chains were more clonally expanded and had lower generation probabilities than equally common non-associated chains. Cytomegalovirus status was reported to be diagnosed by the classifier with high specificity and sensitivity in both the original and validation cohorts. Because the 87-base-pair reads could not distinguish some IMGT-functional V segments, including TRBV6-2 and TRBV6-3, those segments were excluded. In a later analysis, several top co-occurrence clusters were reported to appear linked to parvovirus B19, influenza, CMV and Epstein-Barr virus. A group of highly shared sequence variants was considered likely to be a technical artifact of the sequencing pipeline. In vitro tests confirmed that a few of the cytomegalovirus-associated TCR beta chains recognize cytomegalovirus antigens. In a later genetic analysis, fewer N-insertions in productive TCRs were reported among donors in an Asian-associated ancestry cluster than the roughly 640-donor mean. The authors suggested that the approach could potentially be extended to other disease states and immunological phenotypes. In an earlier analysis of under 600 of the donors, most TCR beta V segments were observed in productive rearrangements about 90% or about 30% of the time, broadly matching IMGT annotations. Presence/absence analyses assumed roughly uniform sequencing depth across donors, an assumption that may not hold. A further reported finding was that TCR beta sequences accurately predicted the HLA-A and HLA-B alleles for most subjects in the first cohort. Strong co-occurrence of HLA alleles, especially DR and DQ, made assigning TCR associations to individual alleles difficult. A total of about 180 TCR beta chains were listed by the study as associated with cytomegalovirus. This cohort had only TCR beta chains sequenced, and the lack of alpha or paired-chain data limited which features could be detected. Most CMV-associated TCR beta chains appeared to be HLA-restricted in a later analysis, and the HLA associations seemed to be driven largely by CMV exposure. V-gene and J-gene trimming of TCR beta chains was associated with a missense DCLRE1C variant in a later genetic analysis, and the association was replicated in an independent cohort. HLA typing was unavailable for some donors at each locus, so association tests used only the typed subset. Correlated functional status among segregating V segments might reflect linkage disequilibrium, but an unknown experimental factor could not be ruled out. At a false discovery rate of 0.05, a later analysis linked 16,951 TCR beta sequences to specific HLA alleles. Because counts were too low, around 17 rarely observed V segments, including chromosome 9 orphons, were left out of the earlier analysis of some 640 of the donors. Most TCR sequences were seen in very few donors, while some public TCRs were found in many individuals. CMV serostatus was the only immune exposure information available for the cohort. According to a later analysis, TCR association rates differed among HLA loci, with DRB1 alleles showing the most associated TCRs and HLA-C alleles showing the fewest.

CDR1 and CDR2 are drawn from the germline V gene: MNHEY, SVGAGI. The CDR3 sequence holds 15 residues, the cysteine and phenylalanine included. Here the CDR3 DNA is all that survives: 45 bases in frame from base 1. V and J are trimmed by 2 bases and 5 bases, and the gene matches miss 5 bases of the junction. Library preparation was by the immunoSEQ multiplex PCR assay. For the multiplex PCR, a mixture combining 60 forward primers for TCR Vbeta segments and 13 reverse primers for TCR Jbeta segments was used. A multiplex PCR assay on genomic DNA amplified the CDR3 region of rearranged TCR beta genes. The amplified TCR beta libraries were sequenced on the Illumina HiSeq System as 87-base-pair reads. As for the authors' bioinformatics: Across the roughly 700 repertoires, a later analysis counted some 81 million unique TCR beta chains, about 10 million of which were shared by at least two donors. Raw reads were error-corrected and collapsed into unique sequences by a nearest-neighbor algorithm in which closely related sequences were merged to remove PCR and sequencing errors. CDR3 sequences were aligned to IMGT reference sequences to assign V, D and J gene segments. For a sequence to be retained, at least a six-nucleotide match to both a V gene segment and a J gene segment was required. Rearrangements were called productive when the CDR3 lacked stop codons and stayed in frame with V and J; all others were non-productive. Following IMGT convention, CDR3 was defined as the stretch from the second conserved V-encoded cysteine to the conserved J-encoded phenylalanine. Sequences without an unambiguous match to a single V gene segment were excluded from the earlier analysis of 587 of the donors. An earlier analysis of 587 of the donors called V segments functional above 56.7% productive rearrangements and segregating when the between-donor standard deviation exceeded 5%. A statistical classification framework was built for diagnosing cytomegalovirus status from the catalog of TCR beta chain sequences. In a later analysis, TCR nucleotide sequences were compared against IMGT/GENE-DB human TR gene sequences so that V and J genes could be assigned. Using the TCRdist pipeline, a later analysis assigned CDR3 sequences along with most-parsimonious VDJ recombination scenarios. In a later analysis, each TCR beta chain was defined by its CDR3 amino acid sequence together with its V-gene family, and reads without a unique V-gene family were excluded. As a way to deal with suspected cross-contamination and a sequencing artifact, a later analysis dropped roughly 620 nucleotide sequences that were highly shared and had low generation probability. In a later analysis, a clonal expansion index for each public chain was calculated from normalized within-repertoire ranks of inferred template counts. In a later analysis, generation probabilities were computed using a VDJ recombination model fitted to out-of-frame rearrangements, and the results were checked against IGoR. A later analysis scored TCR-TCR, TCR-HLA and TCR-CMV co-occurrence with hypergeometric tests, applying a repertoire-size bias correction to TCR pairs. To estimate false discovery rates, a later analysis permuted the HLA or CMV assignments 20 times. In a later analysis, co-occurring TCRs were grouped with DBSCAN, and TCRdist sequence similarity was added when clustering was performed within HLA-allele-positive subsets. Co-occurrence clustering excluded repertoires with fewer than 30,000 or more than 120,000 public chains, plus five with anomalous nucleotide sharing. The table was pulled from immuneACCESS by TCRdb, which kept in-frame rearrangements only. Such tables lose some clones; where checked, under half of the loss comes from unresolved V genes, and the rest has no known cause. V, J and clone size are taken as reported in that table, and D and trimming were inferred from the DNA itself. Within this sample are 160,000 or so clones, with around 75% of them counted one time only. More than 2.5% of the sample is held by the ten biggest clonotypes.

In total, 630 or so healthy bone marrow donors made up the cohort. Cohort members were all nominally healthy when sampled, although unrecorded immune exposures were likely present. The donor tested CMV seronegative and was one of the 352 seronegative cohort members. Each donor provided a peripheral blood sample, and peripheral blood mononuclear cells were used for TCR beta sequencing. Genomic DNA was extracted from the blood cell samples with the Qiagen DNeasy Blood Extraction Kit. The origin of this receptor is a female donor in good health and CMV-seronegative. The chain is encoded by TRBV6-5 joined to TRBJ1-1; the junction holds 10 bases that match TRBD1. Sequencing was carried out using PBMCs. The DNA sequence reads TGTGCCAGCAGTTACCCGGACAGGGGGGTGACTGAAGCTTTCTTT. This yields the protein CASSYPDRGVTEAFF.